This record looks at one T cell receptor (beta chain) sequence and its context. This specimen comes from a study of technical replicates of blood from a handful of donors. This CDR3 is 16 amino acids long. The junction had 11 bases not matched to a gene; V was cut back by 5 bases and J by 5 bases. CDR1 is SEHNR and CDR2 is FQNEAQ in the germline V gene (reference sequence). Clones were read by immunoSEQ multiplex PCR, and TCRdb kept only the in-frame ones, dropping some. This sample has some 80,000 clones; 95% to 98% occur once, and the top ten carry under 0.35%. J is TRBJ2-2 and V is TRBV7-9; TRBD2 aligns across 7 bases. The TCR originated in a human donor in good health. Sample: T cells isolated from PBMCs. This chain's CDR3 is CASSARTSLQTGELFF. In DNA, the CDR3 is TGTGCCAGCAGCGCAAGGACTAGTCTGCAAACCGGGGAGCTGTTTTTT.